A single sample gave rise to the 19 T cell receptor beta chains below, sequenced in a study of technical replicates of blood from a handful of donors. The protocol was immunoSEQ multiplex PCR, while the TCRdb copy is restricted to in-frame clones and leaves out a portion. Altogether some 15,000 clones are present, 80% to 85% being singletons, with the ten largest covering over 10%. The sample comprised PBMCs. These receptors were taken from a human donor in good health.

The CDR3 here is CASTPGILYGYTF. CDR3 DNA sequence: TGTGCCAGTACTCCCGGGATTTTATATGGCTACACCTTC. The V and J genes are TRBV19 and TRBJ1-2, with unresolved D. The CDR3 spans 13 residues. Per germline, CDR1 LNHDA and CDR2 SQIVND (reference sequence). The V and J ends lost 7 bases and 5 bases respectively, with 14 bases between them.

This rearrangement joins TRBV7-9 to TRBJ2-3; a weak D match, TRBD2 (6 bases). Trimming removed 3 bases at V and 1 base at J, with 11 bases between. CDR1 and CDR2 from the germline V gene are SEHNR and FQNEAQ (reference sequence). This CDR3 has 15 residues. The CDR3 DNA is TGTGCCAGCAGCTTGTTTGCTAGCGGCACAGATACGCAGTATTTT. It codes for CASSLFASGTDTQYF.

The chain uses TRBV30 and TRBJ2-3; 7 bases are shared with TRBD1. Germline CDR1 GTSNPN, CDR2 SVGIG (reference sequence). V trimming: 3 bases; J trimming: 5 bases; junction bases outside the gene matches: 2. This CDR3 is 12 amino acids long. The CDR3 region is CAWRPGGDTQYF. The CDR3, as DNA: TGTGCCTGGAGGCCAGGGGGAGATACGCAGTATTTT.

V is TRBV2 and J is TRBJ2-1, with D unclear. The germline V gene encodes CDR1 SNHLY and CDR2 FYNNEI. The CDR3 runs 11 residues. With 4 bases removed from V and 5 bases from J, the gap between germline ends came to 3 bases. Written as DNA, the CDR3 is TGTGCCAGCAGTGCCGACAATGAGCAGTTCTTC. Its translation: CASSADNEQFF.

The V call is TRBV28, the J call TRBJ1-2; D perhaps matches TRBD1 (5 bases). This CDR3 is built from 13 residues. The V end was cut by 4 bases, the J end by 6 bases, with 12 bases between. Germline V lookup: CDR1 MDHEN, CDR2 SYDVKM. The CDR3 region is CASSSPGEHGYTF. The CDR3 DNA sequence: TGTGCCAGCAGTTCCCCGGGGGAACATGGCTACACCTTC.

This clone was detected once. The V call is TRBV27, the J call TRBJ2-1; the match to TRBD2 covers 8 bases. The CDR3 is 16 residues long. J was trimmed by 3 bases and V by 2 bases; bases with no gene match: 6. Germline values: CDR1 MNHEY, CDR2 SMNVEV (reference sequence). The CDR3 nucleotides read TGTGCCAGCAGTTTAATTGGGACTAGTAGCTACAATGAGCAGTTCTTC. Translating gives CASSLIGTSSYNEQFF.

The chain has TRBV28 and TRBJ1-5; 10 nucleotides line up with TRBD1. J gave up 1 base and V 7 bases, and 10 bases lay outside the gene matches. The CDR3 spans 17 residues. CDR1 is MDHEN, CDR2 SYDVKM, per germline. This chain's CDR3 is CASTETGGKLSNQPQHF. CDR3 bases: TGTGCCAGCACCGAGACAGGGGGCAAGTTAAGCAATCAGCCCCAGCATTTT.

The chain links TRBV7-9 to TRBJ2-7; 11 nucleotides match TRBD2. V shed 3 bases, J shed 4 bases, and the junction held 2 bases outside the gene matches. The CDR3 is made up of 14 amino acids. CDR1 and CDR2 (germline): SEHNR, FQNEAQ (reference sequence). The CDR3 DNA sequence: TGTGCCAGCAGCTTCGGGACTAGCGGTTACGAGCAGTACTTC. This translates into CASSFGTSGYEQYF.

The V and J genes are TRBV6-1 and TRBJ1-4; possibly TRBD1 for D (6 bases). Germline V gene data show CDR1 as MNHNS and CDR2 as SASEGT. With 7 bases removed from V and 5 bases from J, the gap between germline ends came to 17 bases. The CDR3 is 15 residues long. CDR3: CASTEGVGHNEKLFF. The CDR3 region has the DNA TGTGCCAGCACCGAGGGGGTAGGACACAATGAAAAACTGTTTTTT.

The chain is built from TRBV5-1 and TRBJ2-2; D unresolved. CDR1 and CDR2 from the germline V gene are SGHRS and YFSETQ. The CDR3 is made up of 15 amino acids. Between the trimmed V and J ends, which lost 4 bases and 7 bases, there was a span of 17 bases. The CDR3 spells CASSPPRSFGGELFF. In DNA form, the CDR3 reads TGCGCCAGCAGCCCCCCCCGGTCCTTCGGCGGGGAGCTGTTTTTT.

V usage is TRBV29-1 and J usage is TRBJ2-7; 15 bases map to TRBD2. This CDR3 has 14 residues. The V gene end was trimmed by 6 bases and the J gene end by 1 base; junction bases not matched to a gene: 1. Germline CDR1 and CDR2: SQVTM and ANQGSEA. The CDR3 sequence is CSVGTSGRSYEQYF. The CDR3 DNA reads TGCAGCGTAGGGACTAGCGGGAGGTCCTACGAGCAGTACTTC.

CDR3: CASSFDRNTEAFF. As DNA, the CDR3 is TGTGCCAGCAGTTTCGACAGGAACACTGAAGCTTTCTTT. The chain uses TRBV6-5 and TRBJ1-1; D possibly corresponds to TRBD1 (5 bases). V dropped 4 bases and J dropped 1 base, with 7 bases sitting between them. Germline assignment: CDR1 MNHEY and CDR2 SVGAGI. CDR3 length: 13 amino acids.

This clone appeared a few times. This chain connects TRBV27 to TRBJ2-7; TRBD1 aligns across 10 bases. The CDR3 covers 14 residues. V dropped 3 bases and J dropped 6; count of bases not matched to a gene: 5. Germline CDR1 MNHEY, CDR2 SMNVEV (reference sequence). CDR3 bases: TGTGCCAGCAGTTTGGGACAGGGGTTGCGCGAGCAGTACTTC. This encodes CASSLGQGLREQYF.

V and J are TRBV2 and TRBJ2-5; D might be TRBD2 (5 bases). The CDR3 sequence is 12 residues long. Germline assignment: CDR1 SNHLY and CDR2 FYNNEI. Trimming took off 6 bases at V and 4 bases at J, with 9 bases between the two ends. The CDR3 protein is CASSPAGETQYF. The CDR3 DNA follows: TGTGCCAGCAGCCCGGCGGGAGAGACCCAGTACTTC.

The genes are TRBV28 and TRBJ2-5, with D tentatively TRBD1 (6 bases). This CDR3 spans 14 amino acids. Germline assignment: CDR1 MDHEN and CDR2 SYDVKM. V was trimmed by 6 bases and J by 4 bases, leaving 15 bases between them. CDR3 residues: CASSPRGLVETQYF. CDR3 DNA sequence: TGTGCCAGCAGCCCCAGGGGCCTGGTAGAGACCCAGTACTTC.

This chain connects TRBV9 to TRBJ2-3; possible D gene TRBD2, 7 bases. V was pared by 0 bases and J by 2 bases, with 16 bases between. Germline assignment: CDR1 SGDLS and CDR2 YYNGEE. This CDR3 has 17 residues. CDR3 nucleotide sequence: TGTGCCAGCAGCGTAGGAAGCGGGACAACCCACACAGATACGCAGTATTTT. Translation gives CASSVGSGTTHTDTQYF.

CDR3 DNA: TGTGCCAGCAGTTTCCATGCGGGAGTATCTGGCACAGATACGCAGTATTTT. Protein sequence: CASSFHAGVSGTDTQYF. V usage is TRBV28 and J usage is TRBJ2-3, with 7 bases identical to TRBD2. Per the germline V gene, CDR1 is MDHEN and CDR2 is SYDVKM. V shed 3 bases and J 1 base; nucleotides not matched to a gene: 10. CDR3 size: 17 residues. Together with reference TRBV28 and TRBJ2-3, the CDR3 gives the full variable domain: DVKVTQSSRYLVKRTGEKVFLECVQDMDHENMFWYRQDPGLGLRLIYFSYDVKMKEKGDIPEGYSVSREKKERFSLILESASTNQTSMYLCASSFHAGVSGTDTQYFGPGTRLTVL.

The rearrangement links TRBV28 to TRBJ1-3, with D unclear. Trimming stripped 6 bases from V and 2 bases from J, with 11 bases between. CDR3 length: 14 residues. Germline CDR1 reads MDHEN; CDR2 reads SYDVKM. CDR3 region: CASSLFEAGNTIYF. For the CDR3, the DNA is TGTGCCAGCAGCCTCTTTGAGGCTGGAAACACCATATATTTT.

The CDR3 bases are TGTGCCAGCACGGGATTTAGACTGAGAGATACGCAGTATTTT. It specifies CASTGFRLRDTQYF. The chain recombines TRBV2 with TRBJ2-3; D may be TRBD2 (5 bases). The CDR3 loop spans 14 amino acids. The V gene lost 7 bases and the J gene lost 5 bases, with 16 bases spanning the gap. Germline CDR1 SNHLY, CDR2 FYNNEI.